Judged by abundance, the clone carrying this TCR beta chain is medium-sized. The antigen remains unidentified. The data were obtained in a study of T cell responses to AZD1222 COVID-19 vaccine. The overall study: Pooled together were second doses at about 4 or about 12 weeks. Study-wide results and caveats: Females made up more of the donors, who were largely white British, and clonal diversity may have come out too low. Baseline testing showed seropositivity in only six AZD1222 recipients.

The CDR3 covers 16 residues. From germline, CDR1 is MRHNA and CDR2 SNTAGT. The ends lost 0 bases at V and 1 base at J; junction bases unmatched: 3. TCRdb's table, derived via immunoSEQ multiplex PCR, lists solely in-frame clones and lacks some. The sample consists of approximately 92,000 clones, about 90% of them appearing once. This sequence was found in an adult in good health. V usage is TRBV6-4 and J usage is TRBJ2-3, with 8 bases lining up with TRBD2. Sequencing used peripheral blood, obtained on day 0 of AZD1222 vaccination. The CDR3 bases are TGTGCCAGCAGTGACTCGGGAGCGGGGGGCACAGATACGCAGTATTTT. Translation gives CASSDSGAGGTDTQYF.